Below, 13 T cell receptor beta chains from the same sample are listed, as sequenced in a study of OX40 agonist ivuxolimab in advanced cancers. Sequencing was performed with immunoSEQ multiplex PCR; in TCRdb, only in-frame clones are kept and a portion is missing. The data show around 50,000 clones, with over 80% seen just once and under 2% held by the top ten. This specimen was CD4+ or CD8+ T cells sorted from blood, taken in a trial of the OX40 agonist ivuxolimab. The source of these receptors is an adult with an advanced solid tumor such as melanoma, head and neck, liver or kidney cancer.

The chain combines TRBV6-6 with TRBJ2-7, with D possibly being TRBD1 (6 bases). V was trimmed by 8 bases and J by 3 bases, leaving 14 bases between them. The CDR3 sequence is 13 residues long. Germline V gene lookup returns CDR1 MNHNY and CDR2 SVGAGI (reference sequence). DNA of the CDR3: TGTGCCAGCCTTGACAGGTCCGGCTACGAGCAGTACTTC. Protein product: CASLDRSGYEQYF.

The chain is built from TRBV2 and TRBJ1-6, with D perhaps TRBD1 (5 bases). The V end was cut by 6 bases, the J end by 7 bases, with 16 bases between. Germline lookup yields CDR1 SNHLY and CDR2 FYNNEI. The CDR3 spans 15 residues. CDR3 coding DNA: TGTGCCAGCAGGGGGGGACGACAGAGAAATTCACCCCTCCACTTT. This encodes CASRGGRQRNSPLHF.

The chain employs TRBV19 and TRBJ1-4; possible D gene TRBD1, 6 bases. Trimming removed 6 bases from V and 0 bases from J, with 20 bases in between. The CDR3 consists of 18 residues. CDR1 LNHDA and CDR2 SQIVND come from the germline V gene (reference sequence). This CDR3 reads CASSPIRGRVATNEKLFF. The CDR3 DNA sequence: TGTGCCAGTAGCCCGATTCGGGGGCGAGTTGCAACTAATGAAAAACTGTTTTTT.

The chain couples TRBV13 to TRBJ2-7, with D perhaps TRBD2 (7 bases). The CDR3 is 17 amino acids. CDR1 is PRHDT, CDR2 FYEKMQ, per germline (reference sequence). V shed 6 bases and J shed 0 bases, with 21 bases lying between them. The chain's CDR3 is CASRPRGAGGSSYEQYF. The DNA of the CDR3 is TGTGCCAGCAGGCCCCGGGGGGCGGGCGGTTCCTCCTACGAGCAGTACTTC.

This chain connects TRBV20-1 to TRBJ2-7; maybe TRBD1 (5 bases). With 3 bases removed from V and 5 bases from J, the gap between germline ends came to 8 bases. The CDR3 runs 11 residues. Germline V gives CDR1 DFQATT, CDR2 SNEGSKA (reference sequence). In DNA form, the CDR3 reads TGCAGTGCTAGCAGGGCCGACGAGCAGTACTTC. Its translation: CSASRADEQYF.

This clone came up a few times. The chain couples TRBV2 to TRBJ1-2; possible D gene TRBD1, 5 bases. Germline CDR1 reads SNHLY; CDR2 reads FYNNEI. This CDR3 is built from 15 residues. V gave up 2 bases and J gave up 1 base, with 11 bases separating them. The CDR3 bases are TGTGCCAGCAGTGAAACCAGGCAGGGTAACTATGGCTACACCTTC. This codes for CASSETRQGNYGYTF. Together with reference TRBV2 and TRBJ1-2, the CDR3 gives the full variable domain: EPEVTQTPSHQVTQMGQEVILRCVPISNHLYFYWYRQILGQKVEFLVSFYNNEISEKSEIFDDQFSVERPDGSNFTLKIRSTKLEDSAMYFCASSETRQGNYGYTFGSGTRLTVV.

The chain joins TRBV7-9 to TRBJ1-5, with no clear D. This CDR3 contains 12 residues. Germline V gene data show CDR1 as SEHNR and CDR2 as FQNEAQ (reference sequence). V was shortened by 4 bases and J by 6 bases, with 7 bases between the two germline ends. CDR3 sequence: CASSSDFQPQHF. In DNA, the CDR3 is TGTGCCAGCAGCTCCGACTTTCAGCCCCAGCATTTT.

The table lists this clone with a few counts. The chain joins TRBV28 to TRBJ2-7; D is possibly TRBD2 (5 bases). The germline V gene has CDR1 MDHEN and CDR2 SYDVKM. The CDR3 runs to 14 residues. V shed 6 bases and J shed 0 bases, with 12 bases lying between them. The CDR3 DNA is TGTGCCAGCAGATCGGACTTTTACTCCTACGAGCAGTACTTC. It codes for CASRSDFYSYEQYF.

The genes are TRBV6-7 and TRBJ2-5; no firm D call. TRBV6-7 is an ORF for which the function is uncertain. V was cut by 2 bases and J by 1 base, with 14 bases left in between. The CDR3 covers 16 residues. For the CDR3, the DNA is TGTGCCAGCAGTTACGAAGGCCGGAAGGCCCAAGAGACCCAGTACTTC. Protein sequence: CASSYEGRKAQETQYF.

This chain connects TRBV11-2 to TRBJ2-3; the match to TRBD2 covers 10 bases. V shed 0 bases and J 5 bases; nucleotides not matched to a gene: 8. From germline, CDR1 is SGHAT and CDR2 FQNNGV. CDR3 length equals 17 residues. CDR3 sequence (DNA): TGTGCCAGCAGCTTAGATGTAGCAGCGGGGGGGGTAGATACGCAGTATTTT. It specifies CASSLDVAAGGVDTQYF.

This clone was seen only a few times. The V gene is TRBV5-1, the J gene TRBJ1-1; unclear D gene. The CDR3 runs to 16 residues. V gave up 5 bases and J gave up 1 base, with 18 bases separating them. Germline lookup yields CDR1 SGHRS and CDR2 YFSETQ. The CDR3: CASSRMGSLGNTEAFF. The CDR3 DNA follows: TGCGCCAGCAGTCGGATGGGGAGTTTAGGGAACACTGAAGCTTTCTTT.

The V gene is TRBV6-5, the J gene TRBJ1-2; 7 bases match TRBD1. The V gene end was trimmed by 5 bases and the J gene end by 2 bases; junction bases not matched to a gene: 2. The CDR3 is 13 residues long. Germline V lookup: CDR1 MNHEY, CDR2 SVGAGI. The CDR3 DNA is TGTGCCAGCAGTCAACAGGGGAACTATGGCTACACCTTC. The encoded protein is CASSQQGNYGYTF.

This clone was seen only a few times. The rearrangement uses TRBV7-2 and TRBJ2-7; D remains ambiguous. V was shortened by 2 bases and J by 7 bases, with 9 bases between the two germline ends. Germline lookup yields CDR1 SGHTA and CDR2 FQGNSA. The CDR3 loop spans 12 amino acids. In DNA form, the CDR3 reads TGTGCCAGCAGCTTACGGGTCGGTGAGCAGTACTTC. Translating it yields CASSLRVGEQYF.